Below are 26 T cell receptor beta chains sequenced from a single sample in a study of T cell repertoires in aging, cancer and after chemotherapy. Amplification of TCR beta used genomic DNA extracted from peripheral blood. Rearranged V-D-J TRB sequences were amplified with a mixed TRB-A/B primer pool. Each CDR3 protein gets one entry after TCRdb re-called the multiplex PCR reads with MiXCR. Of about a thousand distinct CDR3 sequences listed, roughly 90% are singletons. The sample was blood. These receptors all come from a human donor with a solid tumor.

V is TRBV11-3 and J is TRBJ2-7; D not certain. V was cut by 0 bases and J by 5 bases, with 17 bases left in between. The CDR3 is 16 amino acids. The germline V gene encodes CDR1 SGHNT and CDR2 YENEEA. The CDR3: CASSLDRATLGHEQYF. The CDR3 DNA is TGTGCCAGCAGCTTAGATAGGGCAACCCTCGGGCACGAGCAGTACTTC.

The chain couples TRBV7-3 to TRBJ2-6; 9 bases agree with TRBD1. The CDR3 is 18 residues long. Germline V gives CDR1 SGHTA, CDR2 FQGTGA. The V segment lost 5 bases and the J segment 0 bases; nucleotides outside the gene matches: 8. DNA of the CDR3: TGTGCCAGCAGCCCCCAGGACAGGGGAAGCTCTGGGGCCAACGTCCTGACTTTC. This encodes CASSPQDRGSSGANVLTF.

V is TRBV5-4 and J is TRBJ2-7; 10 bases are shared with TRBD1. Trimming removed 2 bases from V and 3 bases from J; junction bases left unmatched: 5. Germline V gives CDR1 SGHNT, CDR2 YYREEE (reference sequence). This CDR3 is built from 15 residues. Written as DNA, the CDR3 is TGTGCCAGCAGCTTTGCCGGGACAGGGGTCTACGAGCAGTACTTC. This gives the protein CASSFAGTGVYEQYF. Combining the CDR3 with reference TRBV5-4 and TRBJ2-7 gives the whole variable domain ETGVTQSPTHLIKTRGQQVTLRCSSQSGHNTVSWYQQALGQGPQFIFQYYREEENGRGNFPPRFSGLQFPNYSSELNVNALELDDSALYLCASSFAGTGVYEQYFGPGTRLTVT.

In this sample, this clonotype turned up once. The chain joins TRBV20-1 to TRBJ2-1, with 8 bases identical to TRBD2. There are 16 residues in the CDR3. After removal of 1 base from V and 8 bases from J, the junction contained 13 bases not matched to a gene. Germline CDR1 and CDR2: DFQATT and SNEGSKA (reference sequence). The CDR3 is CSARGQTGTRADEQFF. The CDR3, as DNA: TGCAGTGCTAGAGGTCAGACCGGGACTAGGGCAGATGAGCAGTTCTTC.

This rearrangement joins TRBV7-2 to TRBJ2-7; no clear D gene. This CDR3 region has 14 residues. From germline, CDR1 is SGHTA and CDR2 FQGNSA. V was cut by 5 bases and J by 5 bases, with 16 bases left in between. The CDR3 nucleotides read TGTGCCAGCAGCCCCCGGGTCAGACTGAACGAGCAGTACTTC. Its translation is CASSPRVRLNEQYF.

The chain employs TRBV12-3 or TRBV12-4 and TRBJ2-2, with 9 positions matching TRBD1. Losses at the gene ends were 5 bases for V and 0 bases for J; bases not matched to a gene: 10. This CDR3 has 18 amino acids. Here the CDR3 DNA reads TGTGCCAGCAGTCGACGGACAGGGGCCCTCACGAACACCGGGGAGCTGTTTTTT. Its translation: CASSRRTGALTNTGELFF.

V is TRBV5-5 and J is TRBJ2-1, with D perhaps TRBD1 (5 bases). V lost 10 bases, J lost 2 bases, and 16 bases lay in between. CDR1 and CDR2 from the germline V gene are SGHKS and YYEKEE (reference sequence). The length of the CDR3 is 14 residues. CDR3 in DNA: TGTGCCTCCAGGGTGGTAGAAACCTACAATGAGCAGTTCTTC. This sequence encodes CASRVVETYNEQFF.

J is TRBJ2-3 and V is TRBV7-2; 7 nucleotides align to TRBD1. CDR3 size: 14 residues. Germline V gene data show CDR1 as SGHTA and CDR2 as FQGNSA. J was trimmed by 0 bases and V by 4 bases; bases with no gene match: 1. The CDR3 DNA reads TGTGCCAGCAGCTCGACAGGGAGCACAGATACGCAGTATTTT. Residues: CASSSTGSTDTQYF.

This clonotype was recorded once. CDR3 nucleotides: TGTGCCTGGAGGGGACTAGCGGGAGAGACCACCGGGGAGCTGTTTTTT. Translating gives CAWRGLAGETTGELFF. V usage is TRBV30 and J usage is TRBJ2-2, with 14 bases matching TRBD2. The CDR3 is 16 residues long. Germline CDR1 is GTSNPN and CDR2 is SVGIG (reference sequence). J lost 4 bases, V lost 3 bases, and 4 bases had no gene match.

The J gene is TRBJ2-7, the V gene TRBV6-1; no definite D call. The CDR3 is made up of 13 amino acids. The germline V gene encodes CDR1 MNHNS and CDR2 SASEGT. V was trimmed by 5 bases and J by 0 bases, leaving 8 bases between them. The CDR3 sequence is CASSIESSYEQYF. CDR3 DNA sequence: TGTGCCAGCAGTATAGAAAGCTCCTACGAGCAGTACTTC.

CDR3: CASSQGGLVYEQYF. The CDR3, as DNA: TGCGCCAGCAGCCAAGGGGGACTAGTCTACGAGCAGTACTTC. The chain combines TRBV4-3 with TRBJ2-7; 8 nucleotides align to TRBD2. The CDR3 contains 14 residues. Per germline, CDR1 LGHNA and CDR2 YSLEER. Germline trimming cut 1 base from V and 3 bases from J; bases unmatched to any gene: 2.

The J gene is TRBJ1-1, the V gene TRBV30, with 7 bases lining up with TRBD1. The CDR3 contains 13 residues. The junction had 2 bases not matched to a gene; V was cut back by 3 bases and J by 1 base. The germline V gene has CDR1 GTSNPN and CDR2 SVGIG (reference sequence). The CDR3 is CAWRDRPNTEAFF. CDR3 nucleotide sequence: TGTGCCTGGAGGGACAGGCCGAACACTGAAGCTTTCTTT.

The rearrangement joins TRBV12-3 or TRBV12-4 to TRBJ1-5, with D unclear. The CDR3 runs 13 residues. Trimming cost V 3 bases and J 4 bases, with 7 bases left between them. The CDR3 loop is CASSLIGNQPQHF. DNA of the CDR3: TGTGCCAGCAGTTTGATAGGGAATCAGCCCCAGCATTTT.

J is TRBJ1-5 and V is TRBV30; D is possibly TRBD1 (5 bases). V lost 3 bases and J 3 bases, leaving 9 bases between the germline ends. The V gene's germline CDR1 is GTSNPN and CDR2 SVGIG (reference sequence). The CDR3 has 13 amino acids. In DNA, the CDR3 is TGTGCCTGGAGGGGGGGAGACAATCAGCCCCAGCATTTT. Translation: CAWRGGDNQPQHF. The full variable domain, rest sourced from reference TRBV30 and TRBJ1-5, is SQTIHQWPATLVQPVGSPLSLECTVEGTSNPNLYWYRQAAGRGLQLLFYSVGIGQISSEVPQNLSASRPQDRQFILSSKKLLLSDSGFYLCAWRGGDNQPQHFGDGTRLSIL.

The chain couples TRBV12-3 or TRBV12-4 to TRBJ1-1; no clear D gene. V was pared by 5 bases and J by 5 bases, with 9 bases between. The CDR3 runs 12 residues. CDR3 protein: CASSPGWTEAFF. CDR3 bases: TGTGCCAGCAGTCCGGGGTGGACTGAAGCTTTCTTT.

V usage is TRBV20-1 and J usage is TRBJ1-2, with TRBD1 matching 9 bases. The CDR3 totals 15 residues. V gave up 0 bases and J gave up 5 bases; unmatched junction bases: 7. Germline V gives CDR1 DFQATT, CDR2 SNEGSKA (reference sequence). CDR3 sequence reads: CSARDTGGVEYGYTF. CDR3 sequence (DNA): TGCAGTGCTAGAGACACAGGGGGCGTAGAGTATGGCTACACCTTC.

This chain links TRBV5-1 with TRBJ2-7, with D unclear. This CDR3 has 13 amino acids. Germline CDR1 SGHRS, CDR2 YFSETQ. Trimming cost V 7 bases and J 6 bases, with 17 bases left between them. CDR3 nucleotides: TGCGCCAGCTGTCAGGAAATAACTGGCGAGCAGTACTTC. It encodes CASCQEITGEQYF.

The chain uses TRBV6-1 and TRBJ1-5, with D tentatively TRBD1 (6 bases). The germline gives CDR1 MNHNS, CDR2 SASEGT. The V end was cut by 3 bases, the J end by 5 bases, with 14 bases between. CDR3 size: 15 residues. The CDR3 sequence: CASSEARGADQPQHF. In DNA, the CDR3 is TGTGCCAGCAGTGAGGCGCGGGGGGCTGATCAGCCCCAGCATTTT.

The CDR3 DNA sequence: TGTGCCAGCAGCTCCCGACCGTCGAACACTGAAGCTTTCTTT. Translation: CASSSRPSNTEAFF. The J gene is TRBJ1-1, the V gene TRBV7-2; D is unresolved. The germline CDR1 and CDR2 sequences are SGHTA and FQGNSA. Between the trimmed V and J ends, which lost 4 bases and 1 base, there was a span of 10 bases. The CDR3 covers 14 residues.

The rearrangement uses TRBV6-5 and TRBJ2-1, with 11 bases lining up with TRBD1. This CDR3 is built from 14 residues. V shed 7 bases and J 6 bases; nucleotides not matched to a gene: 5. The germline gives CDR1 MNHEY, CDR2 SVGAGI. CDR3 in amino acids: CASTPGQGVNEQFF. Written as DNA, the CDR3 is TGTGCCAGCACCCCGGGACAGGGGGTCAATGAGCAGTTCTTC.

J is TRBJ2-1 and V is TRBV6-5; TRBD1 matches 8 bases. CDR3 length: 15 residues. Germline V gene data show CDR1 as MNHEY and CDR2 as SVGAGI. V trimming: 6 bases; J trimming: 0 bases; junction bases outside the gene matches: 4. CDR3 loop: CASSSTGGSYNEQFF. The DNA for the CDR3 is TGTGCCAGCAGCTCAACAGGGGGCTCCTACAATGAGCAGTTCTTC.

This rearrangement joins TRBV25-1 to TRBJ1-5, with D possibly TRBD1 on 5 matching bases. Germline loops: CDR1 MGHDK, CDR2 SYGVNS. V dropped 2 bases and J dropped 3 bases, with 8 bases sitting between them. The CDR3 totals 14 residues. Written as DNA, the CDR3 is TGTGCCAGCAGTGAACAGGGTCACAATCAGCCCCAGCATTTT. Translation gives CASSEQGHNQPQHF.

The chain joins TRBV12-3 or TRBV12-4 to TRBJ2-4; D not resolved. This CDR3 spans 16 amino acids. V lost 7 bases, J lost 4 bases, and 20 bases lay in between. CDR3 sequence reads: CASNPGGPGAKNIQYF. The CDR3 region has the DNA TGTGCCAGCAATCCTGGTGGACCCGGAGCGAAAAACATTCAGTACTTC.

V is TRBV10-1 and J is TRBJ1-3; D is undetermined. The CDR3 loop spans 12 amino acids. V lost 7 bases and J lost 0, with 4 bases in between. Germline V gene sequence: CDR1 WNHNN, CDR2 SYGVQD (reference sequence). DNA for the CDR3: TGCGCCAGCATGGGCTCTGGAAACACCATATATTTT. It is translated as CASMGSGNTIYF.

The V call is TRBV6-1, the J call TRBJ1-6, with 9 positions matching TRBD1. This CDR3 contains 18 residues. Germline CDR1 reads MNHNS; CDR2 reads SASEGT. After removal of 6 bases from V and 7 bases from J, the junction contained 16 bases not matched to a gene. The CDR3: CASSWDRDILGGNSPLHF. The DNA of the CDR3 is TGTGCCAGCAGCTGGGACAGGGATATCTTGGGGGGGAATTCACCCCTCCACTTT.

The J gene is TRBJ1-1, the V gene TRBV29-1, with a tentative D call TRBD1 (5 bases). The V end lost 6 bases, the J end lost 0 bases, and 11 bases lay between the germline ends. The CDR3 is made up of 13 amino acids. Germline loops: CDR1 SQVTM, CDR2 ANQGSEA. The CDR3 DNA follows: TGCAGCGTCGGCGGACAATTGAACACTGAAGCTTTCTTT. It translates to CSVGGQLNTEAFF.